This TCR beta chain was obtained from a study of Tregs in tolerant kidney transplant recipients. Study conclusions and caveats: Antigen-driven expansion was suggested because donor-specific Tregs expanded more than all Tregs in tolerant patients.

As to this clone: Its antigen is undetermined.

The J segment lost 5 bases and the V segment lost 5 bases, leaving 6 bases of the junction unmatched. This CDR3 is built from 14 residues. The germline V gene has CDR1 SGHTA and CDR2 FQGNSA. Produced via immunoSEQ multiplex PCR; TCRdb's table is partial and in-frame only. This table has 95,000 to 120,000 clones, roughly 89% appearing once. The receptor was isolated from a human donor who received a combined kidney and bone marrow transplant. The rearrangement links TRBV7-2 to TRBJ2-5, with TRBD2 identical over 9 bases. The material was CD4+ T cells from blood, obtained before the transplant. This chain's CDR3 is CASSPGLAWETQYF. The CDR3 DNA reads TGTGCCAGCAGCCCCGGACTAGCGTGGGAGACCCAGTACTTC. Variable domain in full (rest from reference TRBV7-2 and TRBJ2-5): GAGVSQSPSNKVTEKGKDVELRCDPISGHTALYWYRQSLGQGLEFLIYFQGNSAPDKSGLPSDRFSAERTGGSVSTLTIQRTQQEDSAVYLCASSPGLAWETQYFGPGTRLLVL.